Sequencing of this TCR beta chain was carried out in a study of blood T cell repertoires in COVID-19. Germline-derived CDR1 and CDR2 are SQVTM and ANQGSEA. The CDR3 has 14 residues. V trimming: 4 bases; J trimming: 2 bases; junction bases outside the gene matches: 6. Assay: immunoSEQ multiplex PCR; the TCRdb copy retains only in-frame clones and omits some. The sample contains 130,000 or so clones, around 81% of which appear only once. The receptor was derived from a human donor in a cohort sampled during active COVID-19. Source material: peripheral blood. The chain is built from TRBV29-1 and TRBJ2-7; 9 bases are shared with TRBD1. CDR3 nucleotide sequence: TGCAGCGTTGGAGCCGGGACAGGGACCTACGAGCAGTACTTC. Protein sequence: CSVGAGTGTYEQYF.